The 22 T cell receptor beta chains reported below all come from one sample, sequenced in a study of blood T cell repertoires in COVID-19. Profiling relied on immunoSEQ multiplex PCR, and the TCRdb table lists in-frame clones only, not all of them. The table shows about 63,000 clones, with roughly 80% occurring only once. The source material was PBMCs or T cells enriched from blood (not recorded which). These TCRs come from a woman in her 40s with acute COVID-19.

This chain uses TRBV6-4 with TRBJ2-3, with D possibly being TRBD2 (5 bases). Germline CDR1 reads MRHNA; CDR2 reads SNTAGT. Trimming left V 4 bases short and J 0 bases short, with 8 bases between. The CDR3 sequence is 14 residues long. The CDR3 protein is CASSARGSTDTQYF. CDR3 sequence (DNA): TGTGCCAGCAGTGCCCGGGGTAGCACAGATACGCAGTATTTT.

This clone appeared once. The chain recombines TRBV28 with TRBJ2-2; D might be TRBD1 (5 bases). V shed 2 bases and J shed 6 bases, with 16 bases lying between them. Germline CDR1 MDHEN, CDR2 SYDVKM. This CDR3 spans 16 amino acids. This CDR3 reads CASSLGAGDWAGELFF. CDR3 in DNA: TGTGCCAGCAGTTTAGGGGCTGGGGATTGGGCCGGGGAGCTGTTTTTT. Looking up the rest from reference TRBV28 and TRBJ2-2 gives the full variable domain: DVKVTQSSRYLVKRTGEKVFLECVQDMDHENMFWYRQDPGLGLRLIYFSYDVKMKEKGDIPEGYSVSREKKERFSLILESASTNQTSMYLCASSLGAGDWAGELFFGEGSRLTVL.

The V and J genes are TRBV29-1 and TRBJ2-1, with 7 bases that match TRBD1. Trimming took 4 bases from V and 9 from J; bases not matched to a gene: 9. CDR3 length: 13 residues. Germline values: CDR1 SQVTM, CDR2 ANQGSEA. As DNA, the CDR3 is TGCAGCGTTGGTTCTTGGACAGGCCCTGAGCAGTTCTTC. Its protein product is CSVGSWTGPEQFF.

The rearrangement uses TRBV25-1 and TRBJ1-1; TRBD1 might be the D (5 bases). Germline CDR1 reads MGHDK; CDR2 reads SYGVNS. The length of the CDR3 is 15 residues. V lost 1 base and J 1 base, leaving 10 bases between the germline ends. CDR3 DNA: TGTGCCAGCAGTGAATGGGGGGGGTCGAACACTGAAGCTTTCTTT. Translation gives CASSEWGGSNTEAFF.

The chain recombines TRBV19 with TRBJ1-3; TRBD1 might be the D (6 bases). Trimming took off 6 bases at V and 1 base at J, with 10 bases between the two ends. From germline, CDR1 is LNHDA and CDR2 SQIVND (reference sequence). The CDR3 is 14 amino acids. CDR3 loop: CASSRQASGNTIYF. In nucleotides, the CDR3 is TGTGCCAGTAGCCGACAGGCTTCTGGAAACACCATATATTTT.

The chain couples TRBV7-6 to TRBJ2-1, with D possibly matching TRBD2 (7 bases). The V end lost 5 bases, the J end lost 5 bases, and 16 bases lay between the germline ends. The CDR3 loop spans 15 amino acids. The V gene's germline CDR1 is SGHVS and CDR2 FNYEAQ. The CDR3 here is CASSGWGGRDNEQFF. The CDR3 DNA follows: TGTGCCAGCAGCGGGTGGGGGGGGCGTGACAATGAGCAGTTCTTC.

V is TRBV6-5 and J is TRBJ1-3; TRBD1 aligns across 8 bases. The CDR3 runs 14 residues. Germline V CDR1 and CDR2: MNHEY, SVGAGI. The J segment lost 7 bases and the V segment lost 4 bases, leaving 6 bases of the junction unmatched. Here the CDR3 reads CASSSSGGTNTIYF. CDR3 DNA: TGTGCCAGCAGTTCCTCAGGGGGCACGAACACCATATATTTT.

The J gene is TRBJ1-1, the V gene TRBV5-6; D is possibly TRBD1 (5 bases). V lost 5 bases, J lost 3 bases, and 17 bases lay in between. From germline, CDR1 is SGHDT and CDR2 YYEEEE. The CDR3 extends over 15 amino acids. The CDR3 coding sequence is TGTGCCAGCAGGGGCCAGGGCATTTTTGACACTGAAGCTTTCTTT. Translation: CASRGQGIFDTEAFF.

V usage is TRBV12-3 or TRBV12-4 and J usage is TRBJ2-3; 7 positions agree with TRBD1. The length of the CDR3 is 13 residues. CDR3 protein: CALLSWGQNTQYF. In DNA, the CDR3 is TGTGCTTTACTTAGTTGGGGACAGAATACGCAGTATTTT.

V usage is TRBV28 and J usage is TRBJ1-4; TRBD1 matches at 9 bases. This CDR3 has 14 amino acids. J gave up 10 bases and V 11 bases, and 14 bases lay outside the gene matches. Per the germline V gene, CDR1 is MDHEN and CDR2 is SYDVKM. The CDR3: CAGQGDREGGKLFF. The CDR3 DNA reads TGTGCCGGACAAGGGGACAGGGAGGGGGGAAAACTGTTTTTT.

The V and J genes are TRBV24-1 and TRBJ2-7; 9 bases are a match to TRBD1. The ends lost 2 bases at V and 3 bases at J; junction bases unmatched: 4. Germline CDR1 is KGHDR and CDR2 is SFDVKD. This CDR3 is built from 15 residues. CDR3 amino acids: CATSDSRQGGYEQYF. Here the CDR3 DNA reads TGTGCCACCAGTGATTCCCGACAGGGGGGCTACGAGCAGTACTTC.

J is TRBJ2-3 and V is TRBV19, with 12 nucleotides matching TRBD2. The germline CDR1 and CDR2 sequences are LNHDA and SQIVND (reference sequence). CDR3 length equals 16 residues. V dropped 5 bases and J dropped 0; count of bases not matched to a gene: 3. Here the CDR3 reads CASSPLAGGSTDTQYF. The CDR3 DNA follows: TGTGCCAGTAGTCCTCTAGCGGGGGGGAGCACAGATACGCAGTATTTT.

DNA for the CDR3: TGTGCCAGCAGCTGGAGGACGCGGGGGGGCGCAGATACGCAGTATTTT. It encodes CASSWRTRGGADTQYF. The gene calls are TRBV7-6 and TRBJ2-3; 9 bases are shared with TRBD2. This CDR3 is built from 16 residues. The J segment lost 4 bases and the V segment lost 4 bases, leaving 9 bases of the junction unmatched. The germline gives CDR1 SGHVS, CDR2 FNYEAQ.

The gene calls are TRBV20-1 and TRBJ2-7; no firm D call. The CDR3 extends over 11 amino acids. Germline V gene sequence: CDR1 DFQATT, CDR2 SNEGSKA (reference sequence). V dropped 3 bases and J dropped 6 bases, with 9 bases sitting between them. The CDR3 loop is CSASVLGEQYF. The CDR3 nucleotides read TGCAGTGCTAGCGTGCTCGGCGAGCAGTACTTC.

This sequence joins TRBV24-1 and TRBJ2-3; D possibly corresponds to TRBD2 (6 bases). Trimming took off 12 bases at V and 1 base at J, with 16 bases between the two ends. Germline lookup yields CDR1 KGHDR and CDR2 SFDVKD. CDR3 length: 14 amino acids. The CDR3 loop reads CASARTGGTDTQYF. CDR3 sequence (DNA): TGTGCCTCGGCACGGACGGGAGGCACAGATACGCAGTATTTT.

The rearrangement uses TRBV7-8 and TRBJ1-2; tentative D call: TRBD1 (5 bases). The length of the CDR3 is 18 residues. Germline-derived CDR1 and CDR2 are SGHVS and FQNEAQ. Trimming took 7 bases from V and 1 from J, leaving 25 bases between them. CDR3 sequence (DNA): TGTGCCAGCACTATAGGGGCACCTGTATTCAGCTTTAACTATGGCTACACCTTC. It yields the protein CASTIGAPVFSFNYGYTF.

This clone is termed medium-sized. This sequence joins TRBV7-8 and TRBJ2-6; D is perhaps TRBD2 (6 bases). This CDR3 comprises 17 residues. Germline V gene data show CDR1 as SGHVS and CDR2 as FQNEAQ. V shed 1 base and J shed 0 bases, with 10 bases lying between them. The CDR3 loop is CASSLEVGSSGANVLTF. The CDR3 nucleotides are TGTGCCAGCAGCTTAGAAGTCGGGAGCTCTGGGGCCAACGTCCTGACTTTC.

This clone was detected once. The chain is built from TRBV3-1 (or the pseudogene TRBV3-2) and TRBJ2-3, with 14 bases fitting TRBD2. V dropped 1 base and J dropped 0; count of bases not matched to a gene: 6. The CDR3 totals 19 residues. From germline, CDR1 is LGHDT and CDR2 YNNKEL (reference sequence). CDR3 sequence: CASSQGLAGGTTSTDTQYF. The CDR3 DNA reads TGTGCCAGCAGCCAAGGACTAGCGGGGGGGACCACTAGCACAGATACGCAGTATTTT.

In DNA form, the CDR3 reads TGTGCCAGTAACATACAGGGGTATCAGCCCCAGCATTTT. Protein product: CASNIQGYQPQHF. The chain has TRBV19 and TRBJ1-5, with TRBD1 matching 7 bases. The ends lost 7 bases at V and 5 bases at J; junction bases unmatched: 5. This CDR3 spans 13 amino acids. In germline, CDR1 is LNHDA, CDR2 SQIVND (reference sequence).

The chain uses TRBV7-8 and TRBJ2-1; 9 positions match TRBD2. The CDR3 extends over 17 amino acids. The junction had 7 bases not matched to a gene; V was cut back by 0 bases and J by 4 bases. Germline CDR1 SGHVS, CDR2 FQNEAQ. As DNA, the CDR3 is TGTGCCAGCAGCTTAGCGCGACTAGCGGTTAAGTACAATGAGCAGTTCTTC. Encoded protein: CASSLARLAVKYNEQFF. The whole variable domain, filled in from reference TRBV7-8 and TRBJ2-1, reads GAGVSQSPRYKVAKRGQDVALRCDPISGHVSLFWYQQALGQGPEFLTYFQNEAQLDKSGLPSDRFFAERPEGSVSTLKIQRTQQEDSAVYLCASSLARLAVKYNEQFFGPGTRLTVL.

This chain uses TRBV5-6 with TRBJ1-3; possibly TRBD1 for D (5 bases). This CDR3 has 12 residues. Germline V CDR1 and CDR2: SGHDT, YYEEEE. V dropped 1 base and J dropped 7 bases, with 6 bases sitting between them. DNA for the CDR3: TGTGCCAGCAGCTTGACAGGCAACACCATATATTTT. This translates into CASSLTGNTIYF.

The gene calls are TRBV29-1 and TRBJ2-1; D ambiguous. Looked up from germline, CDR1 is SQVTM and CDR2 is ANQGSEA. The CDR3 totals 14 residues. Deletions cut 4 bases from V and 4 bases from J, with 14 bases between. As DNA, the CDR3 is TGCAGCGTTGTATTTTCGCGCCGTTACAATGAGCAGTTCTTC. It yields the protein CSVVFSRRYNEQFF.